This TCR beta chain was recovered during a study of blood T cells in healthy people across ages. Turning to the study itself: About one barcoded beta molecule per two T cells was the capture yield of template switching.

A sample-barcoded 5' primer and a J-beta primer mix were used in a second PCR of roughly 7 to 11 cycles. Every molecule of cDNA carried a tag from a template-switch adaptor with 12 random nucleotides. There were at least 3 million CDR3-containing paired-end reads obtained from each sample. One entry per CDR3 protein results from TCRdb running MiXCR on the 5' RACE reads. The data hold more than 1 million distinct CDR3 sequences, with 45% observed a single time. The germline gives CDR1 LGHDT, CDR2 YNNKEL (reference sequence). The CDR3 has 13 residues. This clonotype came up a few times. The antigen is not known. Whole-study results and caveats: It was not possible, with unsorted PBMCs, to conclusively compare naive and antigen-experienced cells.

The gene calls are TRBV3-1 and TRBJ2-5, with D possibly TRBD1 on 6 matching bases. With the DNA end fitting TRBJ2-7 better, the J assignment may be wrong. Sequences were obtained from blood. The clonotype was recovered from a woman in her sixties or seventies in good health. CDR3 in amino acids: CASSHNTGSEQYF. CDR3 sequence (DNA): TGTGCCAGCAGCCATAATACAGGGTCCGAGCAGTACTTC.